These 32 T cell receptor beta chains came from one sample sequenced in a study of T cells after yellow fever vaccination. TCRdb reprocessed the 5' RACE reads via MiXCR and lists one record per CDR3 protein. The table includes about 300,000 distinct CDR3 sequences, 7.5% to 9.5% detected once. Sample: CD4+ T cells sorted from PBMCs, taken 5 days after the yellow fever booster vaccination. The receptors stem from a young man who received the YFV17D yellow fever vaccine.

The chain carries TRBV4-2 and TRBJ1-2; the D is unclear. Germline CDR1 reads LGHNA; CDR2 reads YNFKEQ. The CDR3 sequence is 14 residues long. Trimming took 1 base from V and 8 from J, leaving 14 bases between them. CDR3 in amino acids: CASSQVEGRKGYTF. The CDR3 bases are TGTGCCAGCAGCCAAGTTGAGGGTAGAAAGGGCTACACCTTC.

This clonotype was counted between two and nine times. The J gene is TRBJ2-4, the V gene TRBV12-5; TRBD2 is a possible D gene (5 bases). The CDR3 is 13 amino acids. Trimming removed 0 bases from V and 11 bases from J, with 11 bases in between. Germline CDR1 is LGHNT and CDR2 is FRNRAP. The CDR3 DNA reads as TGTGCTAGTGGTTTGGTACCTGGGCGGGTTCAGTACTTC. Its translation: CASGLVPGRVQYF.

The CDR3 nucleotides are TGTGCCTGGAGTCTCGGGGGCCGTGGGGAGCTGTTTTTT. Its protein product is CAWSLGGRGELFF. The chain carries TRBV30 and TRBJ2-2, with D perhaps assigned TRBD1 or TRBD2 (6 bases each). Germline assignment: CDR1 GTSNPN and CDR2 SVGIG (reference sequence). V was pared by 2 bases and J by 8 bases, with 12 bases between. The CDR3 length is 13 residues.

This sequence joins TRBV7-9 and TRBJ1-2; D perhaps matches TRBD1 (5 bases). V was cut by 1 base and J by 4 bases, with 13 bases left in between. The germline CDR1 and CDR2 sequences are SEHNR and FQNEAQ (reference sequence). This CDR3 is built from 15 residues. In DNA, the CDR3 is TGTGCCAGCAGCTTAGTACAGGAATGGGGCTATGGCTACACCTTC. Translated: CASSLVQEWGYGYTF.

The V gene is TRBV20-1, the J gene TRBJ2-3; D tentatively fits TRBD1 or TRBD2 (6 bases each). This CDR3 contains 12 residues. In germline, CDR1 is DFQATT, CDR2 SNEGSKA (reference sequence). Deletions cut 6 bases from V and 5 bases from J, with 12 bases between. DNA for the CDR3: TGCAGTGCGGGGGGCCTTAGAGATACGCAGTATTTT. Translation gives CSAGGLRDTQYF.

This clonotype showed up just a few times. The chain carries TRBV3-1 and TRBJ2-2, with 7 bases lining up with TRBD2. The germline gives CDR1 LGHDT, CDR2 YNNKEL (reference sequence). V was clipped by 3 bases and J by 7 bases; unmatched bases: 8. The CDR3 runs to 15 residues. The CDR3 protein is CASSQGGPRNGELFF. The CDR3 bases are TGTGCCAGCAGCCAGGGAGGGCCCAGGAACGGGGAGCTGTTTTTT.

The rearrangement joins TRBV12-3 or TRBV12-4 to TRBJ2-3; tentatively, D is TRBD1 (6 bases). The length of the CDR3 is 15 residues. V was trimmed by 7 bases and J by 2 bases, leaving 16 bases between them. The CDR3 protein is CASTPRPGDTDTQYF. The CDR3 DNA reads TGTGCCAGCACCCCCCGTCCAGGGGACACAGATACGCAGTATTTT.

This clonotype was seen a few times. The rearrangement links TRBV24-1 to TRBJ2-2, with D perhaps TRBD2 (6 bases). The V end lost 1 base, the J end lost 4 bases, and 18 bases lay between the germline ends. The CDR3 runs to 18 residues. Germline lookup yields CDR1 KGHDR and CDR2 SFDVKD. The CDR3 nucleotides read TGTGCCACCAGTGATTTCTCGGGAGCTGGGGTTGGCACCGGGGAGCTGTTTTTT. Encoded protein: CATSDFSGAGVGTGELFF.

The chain links TRBV7-3 to TRBJ1-5; no clear D gene. CDR1 and CDR2 from the germline V gene are SGHTA and FQGTGA. The V end lost 5 bases, the J end lost 4 bases, and 9 bases lay between the germline ends. The CDR3 totals 13 residues. Here the CDR3 reads CASSEGPNQPQHF. CDR3 nucleotides: TGTGCCAGCAGCGAGGGTCCTAATCAGCCCCAGCATTTT.

This rearrangement joins TRBV6-2 or TRBV6-3 to TRBJ1-5; tentatively, D is TRBD1 (6 bases). The CDR3 totals 17 residues. Trimming left V 2 bases short and J 2 bases short, with 16 bases between. Germline V CDR1 and CDR2: MNHEY, SVGEGT. The CDR3 DNA sequence: TGTGCCAGCAGTTACGCCTCGAACGGGGGCGGCAATCAGCCCCAGCATTTT. This gives the protein CASSYASNGGGNQPQHF.

This clonotype was observed at least ten times. The gene calls are TRBV5-1 and TRBJ2-1, with 7 bases matching TRBD1. Per the germline V gene, CDR1 is SGHRS and CDR2 is YFSETQ. This CDR3 is built from 15 residues. V gave up 1 base and J gave up 1 base; unmatched junction bases: 2. The CDR3 bases are TGCGCCAGCAGCTTGACAGGGGCATCCTACAATGAGCAGTTCTTC. Its protein is CASSLTGASYNEQFF. Full variable domain (remainder filled in from reference TRBV5-1 and TRBJ2-1): KAGVTQTPRYLIKTRGQQVTLSCSPISGHRSVSWYQQTPGQGLQFLFEYFSETQRNKGNFPGRFSGRQFSNSRSEMNVSTLELGDSALYLCASSLTGASYNEQFFGPGTRLTVL.

This chain links TRBV19 with TRBJ1-5, with D unresolved. This CDR3 is 16 amino acids long. Germline V lookup: CDR1 LNHDA, CDR2 SQIVND (reference sequence). V shed 3 bases and J shed 2 bases, with 14 bases lying between them. For the CDR3, the DNA is TGTGCCAGTAGTATCATATGGGAAGCGGGCAATCAGCCCCAGCATTTT. It specifies CASSIIWEAGNQPQHF.

This clonotype was observed a handful of times. The rearrangement joins TRBV9 to TRBJ2-4; D call uncertain. This CDR3 comprises 14 residues. CDR1 SGDLS and CDR2 YYNGEE come from the germline V gene. V lost 4 bases to trimming and J lost 8 bases, with 16 bases between them. The CDR3 loop reads CASSPTWGLDIQYF. Here the CDR3 DNA reads TGTGCCAGCAGCCCCACGTGGGGTTTGGACATTCAGTACTTC.

The V and J genes are TRBV12-3 or TRBV12-4 and TRBJ2-3, with D maybe TRBD1 (6 bases). CDR3 length: 14 residues. The V and J ends lost 3 bases and 5 bases respectively, with 12 bases between them. The CDR3 reads CASSLTPGEDTQYF. For the CDR3, the DNA is TGTGCCAGCAGTTTGACGCCAGGGGAAGATACGCAGTATTTT.

This clonotype showed up just a few times. The chain joins TRBV11-1 to TRBJ1-1, with 8 bases aligning to TRBD1. The trim removed 5 bases at V and 6 bases at J, leaving 8 bases unmatched. CDR1 and CDR2 (germline): SGHAT, FQDESV (reference sequence). The CDR3 is made up of 14 amino acids. The CDR3 reads CASSQDRARPEAFF. For the CDR3, the DNA is TGTGCCAGCAGCCAGGACAGGGCCAGGCCTGAAGCTTTCTTT.

The V gene is TRBV2, the J gene TRBJ2-2; D is perhaps TRBD1 (5 bases). Per germline, CDR1 SNHLY and CDR2 FYNNEI. Trimming removed 1 base from V and 5 bases from J, with 11 bases in between. There are 15 residues in the CDR3. The CDR3 bases are TGTGCCAGCAGTGAAGGGCAGGGTAGTACCGGGGAGCTGTTTTTT. Its translation: CASSEGQGSTGELFF.

This clonotype came up many times. This rearrangement joins TRBV12-3 or TRBV12-4 to TRBJ1-2; weak D call: TRBD1 (5 bases). Trimming removed 4 bases at V and 10 bases at J, with 16 bases between. The CDR3 has 13 amino acids. The CDR3 spells CASSWGTGIDYTF. The DNA for the CDR3 is TGTGCCAGCAGTTGGGGGACGGGGATCGACTACACCTTC.

There are a few counts of this clonotype. The J gene is TRBJ2-1, the V gene TRBV18; the D gene is possibly TRBD2 (6 bases). Germline-derived CDR1 and CDR2 are KGHSH and LQKENI. The V and J ends lost 4 bases and 5 bases respectively, with 33 bases between them. This CDR3 region has 21 residues. Here the CDR3 reads CASSLLPQVGDSGGRNNEQFF. For the CDR3, the DNA is TGTGCCAGCTCACTCTTACCCCAGGTTGGGGACTCGGGTGGCCGGAACAATGAGCAGTTCTTC.

This clonotype was recorded a few times. The V gene is TRBV7-8, the J gene TRBJ2-3, with D uncertain. Looked up from germline, CDR1 is SGHVS and CDR2 is FQNEAQ. The CDR3 has 16 residues. V was clipped by 1 base and J by 2 bases, with 13 bases between them. The chain's CDR3 is CASSLEKITSTDTQYF. In DNA, the CDR3 is TGTGCCAGCAGCTTAGAAAAGATCACCTCCACAGATACGCAGTATTTT.

V usage is TRBV18 and J usage is TRBJ2-3; 7 bases map to TRBD2. CDR1 and CDR2 from the germline V gene are KGHSH and LQKENI. With V trimmed by 6 bases and J by 5 bases, 11 bases remained unmatched. This CDR3 is built from 15 residues. CDR3: CASSLSGGLRDTQYF. CDR3 in DNA: TGTGCCAGCTCCCTTTCGGGGGGTCTGCGAGATACGCAGTATTTT.

This clonotype was counted ten times or more. The chain uses TRBV20-1 and TRBJ2-3, with D uncertain. The CDR3 loop spans 11 amino acids. With 3 bases removed from V and 6 bases from J, the gap between germline ends came to 7 bases. Germline assignment: CDR1 DFQATT and CDR2 SNEGSKA (reference sequence). CDR3 protein: CSASRQDTQYF. CDR3 nucleotide sequence: TGCAGTGCTAGTCGGCAGGATACGCAGTATTTT.

The chain recombines TRBV20-1 with TRBJ1-1, with D possibly matching TRBD1 (5 bases). V was shortened by 1 base and J by 7 bases, with 10 bases between the two germline ends. This CDR3 is 12 amino acids long. Germline V gene data show CDR1 as DFQATT and CDR2 as SNEGSKA (reference sequence). CDR3 sequence: CSARGGADEAFF. In nucleotides, the CDR3 is TGCAGTGCTAGAGGAGGGGCAGATGAAGCTTTCTTT.

This clonotype was found many times. V and J are TRBV12-3 or TRBV12-4 and TRBJ1-6; 8 nucleotides line up with TRBD1. With 5 bases clipped from V and 10 bases from J, the junction kept 4 bases outside the gene matches. CDR3 length equals 13 residues. The CDR3 is CASSGTGGSPLHF. Here the CDR3 DNA reads TGTGCCAGCAGTGGGACAGGTGGATCACCCCTCCACTTT.

This clonotype was picked up a small number of times. This chain joins TRBV20-1 and TRBJ2-5, with a possible D match to TRBD1 (6 bases). Germline V gene data show CDR1 as DFQATT and CDR2 as SNEGSKA (reference sequence). The ends were cut back, 6 bases at V and 5 bases at J, with 13 bases in the middle. This CDR3 has 12 amino acids. The CDR3 sequence is CSAQLTGETQYF. CDR3 bases: TGCAGTGCCCAGCTTACAGGGGAGACCCAGTACTTC.

V and J are TRBV12-3 or TRBV12-4 and TRBJ1-2, with 7 nucleotides matching TRBD1. With 5 bases clipped from V and 8 bases from J, the junction kept 8 bases outside the gene matches. CDR3 size: 13 residues. Written as DNA, the CDR3 is TGTGCCAGCAGTCGGGACAGCTATATGGGCTACACCTTC. It is translated as CASSRDSYMGYTF.

This clonotype was found many times. This rearrangement joins TRBV9 to TRBJ2-5; 7 nucleotides align to TRBD2. Germline lookup yields CDR1 SGDLS and CDR2 YYNGEE. V shed 3 bases and J 1 base; nucleotides not matched to a gene: 0. The CDR3 has 13 residues. The CDR3 DNA follows: TGTGCCAGCAGCGGACTAGCCCAAGAGACCCAGTACTTC. The encoded protein is CASSGLAQETQYF.

The rearrangement joins TRBV5-6 to TRBJ2-1; D remains unclear. The CDR3 is 16 amino acids. The germline V and J ends were trimmed by 4 bases and 0 bases, with 14 bases remaining between them. Germline-derived CDR1 and CDR2 are SGHDT and YYEEEE. DNA of the CDR3: TGTGCCAGCAGCGGCCGGCCACTCTACTCCTACAATGAGCAGTTCTTC. Translation: CASSGRPLYSYNEQFF.

The genes are TRBV5-1 and TRBJ2-5, with D unclear. V lost 5 bases and J lost 3, with 17 bases in between. The length of the CDR3 is 15 residues. The germline V gene encodes CDR1 SGHRS and CDR2 YFSETQ. The CDR3 here is CASREMDGGKETQYF. DNA for the CDR3: TGCGCCAGCAGGGAGATGGACGGCGGTAAAGAGACCCAGTACTTC. Filled out from reference TRBV5-1 and TRBJ2-5, the complete variable domain reads KAGVTQTPRYLIKTRGQQVTLSCSPISGHRSVSWYQQTPGQGLQFLFEYFSETQRNKGNFPGRFSGRQFSNSRSEMNVSTLELGDSALYLCASREMDGGKETQYFGPGTRLLVL.

This clonotype was found many times. This chain connects TRBV11-2 to TRBJ2-1, with 9 bases aligning to TRBD1. The CDR3 contains 16 residues. Germline loops: CDR1 SGHAT, CDR2 FQNNGV. J was trimmed by 2 bases and V by 0 bases; bases with no gene match: 2. CDR3 coding DNA: TGTGCCAGCAGCTTAGACTGGACAGGGGCCTACAATGAGCAGTTCTTC. It codes for CASSLDWTGAYNEQFF.

This clonotype appeared a few times. V and J are TRBV6-2 or TRBV6-3 and TRBJ1-5; 12 bases align to TRBD1. CDR1 is MNHEY and CDR2 is SVGEGT in the germline V gene. The V and J ends lost 4 bases and 3 bases, in that order; junction bases with no gene match: 7. The CDR3 totals 17 residues. The DNA of the CDR3 is TGTGCCAGCAGTTTCCCGGGACAGGGGGCAAACAATCAGCCCCAGCATTTT. It yields the protein CASSFPGQGANNQPQHF.

This clonotype was detected only a few times. This sequence joins TRBV6-1 and TRBJ1-1, with 8 bases lining up with TRBD1. J was trimmed by 4 bases and V by 6 bases; bases with no gene match: 10. This CDR3 comprises 15 residues. Germline V lookup: CDR1 MNHNS, CDR2 SASEGT. DNA of the CDR3: TGTGCCAGCAGCACGCAGGGGGCGCAGGGCACTGAAGCTTTCTTT. Translation gives CASSTQGAQGTEAFF.

This clonotype showed up many times. The J gene is TRBJ2-2, the V gene TRBV7-9; D is perhaps TRBD1 or TRBD2 (5 bases each). V gave up 4 bases and J gave up 5 bases, with 11 bases separating them. The CDR3 runs 14 residues. Germline values: CDR1 SEHNR, CDR2 FQNEAQ (reference sequence). The CDR3 is CASSSLGETGELFF. The CDR3 bases are TGTGCCAGCAGCTCCCTGGGGGAAACCGGGGAGCTGTTTTTT. Full variable domain (missing parts from reference TRBV7-9 and TRBJ2-2): DTGVSQNPRHKITKRGQNVTFRCDPISEHNRLYWYRQTLGQGPEFLTYFQNEAQLEKSRLLSDRFSAERPKGSFSTLEIQRTEQGDSAMYLCASSSLGETGELFFGEGSRLTVL.